This is a list of T cell receptor beta chains from one sample in a study of OX40 agonist ivuxolimab in advanced cancers. Assay: immunoSEQ multiplex PCR; the TCRdb copy retains only in-frame clones and omits some. This sample carries more than 60,000 clones, roughly 84% of them seen once, and the ten largest clones take approximately 30%. Sequences were derived from CD4+ or CD8+ T cells sorted from blood, sampled in a trial of the OX40 agonist ivuxolimab. The receptor source for this set is an adult with an advanced solid tumor such as melanoma, head and neck, liver or kidney cancer. Each CDR3 is given with its conserved first and last residue. Clone size is not always given. Where it is, it says once, few, many or a class for expanded clones.

clone_size j_call v_call cdr3_aa
- TRBJ1-5 TRBV29-1 CSVDQGRGQPQHF
few TRBJ1-4 TRBV5-6 CASSPRPESTNEKLFF
once TRBJ2-3 TRBV18 CASSPPSRGDTQYF
- TRBJ1-5 TRBV7-2 CASSTRFNQPQHF
- TRBJ2-7 TRBV6-5 CASSYRLHGLGEQYF
- TRBJ2-2 TRBV11-2 CASSPQAREGRSGELFF
- TRBJ2-6 TRBV10-3 CASQGFGANVLTF
- TRBJ2-3 TRBV5-1 CASRAEEYTDTQYF
once TRBJ2-2 TRBV5-1 CASSIDRWELFF
- TRBJ1-1 TRBV4-2 CASSQADRVDTEAFF
- TRBJ2-1 TRBV5-1 CASGTTGSSYNEQFF
- TRBJ1-4 TRBV18 CASSQQEKLFF
- TRBJ2-1 TRBV29-1 CSVVFWGGSVQFF
- TRBJ1-1 TRBV15 CATSEVNTEAFF
- TRBJ1-3 TRBV7-9 CASSLLSSGNTIYF
- TRBJ2-7 TRBV6-1 CASSGRRTGSYEQYF
- TRBJ2-5 TRBV25-1 CASSKGQSWETQYF
- TRBJ1-5 TRBV4-3 CASSQDRNQPQHF
- TRBJ2-1 TRBV19 CASSISGISLYEQFF
- - TRBV9 CASSLMSGSEQYF
- TRBJ2-6 TRBV5-1 CASSQRETGANVLTF
- TRBJ1-1 TRBV5-6 CASSSAQGTGKAFF
- TRBJ1-1 TRBV5-5 CASGRRAHGTEAFF
- TRBJ1-1 TRBV5-1 CASSLLTGGAGRVSQNTEAFF
- TRBJ2-7 TRBV6-6 CASRAYTGGAYEQYF
- TRBJ1-4 TRBV5-1 CASSFGQGATNEKLFF